The next 32 T cell receptor beta chains were all read from a single sample in a study of blood T cell repertoires in COVID-19. Sequencing was performed with immunoSEQ multiplex PCR; in TCRdb, only in-frame clones are kept and a portion is missing. The sample gives 280,000 or so clones, around 91% of which show up once; roughly 1.5% is in the top ten. The material sequenced was PBMCs or T cells enriched from blood (not recorded which). The source of these receptors is a woman aged 18-29 years with acute COVID-19.

The chain's CDR3 is CATGHLNTEAFF. The CDR3 coding sequence is TGTGCCACGGGACACCTGAACACTGAAGCTTTCTTT. The chain couples TRBV6-1 to TRBJ1-1; TRBD1 is a possible D gene (6 bases). CDR3 size: 12 residues. The V end lost 10 bases, the J end lost 0 bases, and 9 bases lay between the germline ends. The V gene's germline CDR1 is MNHNS and CDR2 SASEGT.

The chain combines TRBV5-1 with TRBJ1-2, with a weak D call TRBD1 (5 bases). The CDR3 is made up of 15 amino acids. From germline, CDR1 is SGHRS and CDR2 YFSETQ. Trimming removed 1 base at V and 0 bases at J, with 10 bases between. The CDR3 bases are TGCGCCAGCAGCTTGCCAGGGAAGACTAACTATGGCTACACCTTC. This encodes CASSLPGKTNYGYTF. The whole variable domain, remainder taken from reference TRBV5-1 and TRBJ1-2, is KAGVTQTPRYLIKTRGQQVTLSCSPISGHRSVSWYQQTPGQGLQFLFEYFSETQRNKGNFPGRFSGRQFSNSRSEMNVSTLELGDSALYLCASSLPGKTNYGYTFGSGTRLTVV.

The genes are TRBV30 and TRBJ2-3; D may be TRBD2 (5 bases). Germline CDR1 and CDR2: GTSNPN and SVGIG (reference sequence). Trimming stripped 0 bases from V and 2 bases from J, with 12 bases between. The CDR3 extends over 15 amino acids. The CDR3 region is CAWSVLAHSTDTQYF. CDR3 DNA sequence: TGTGCCTGGAGTGTGCTAGCCCACTCCACAGATACGCAGTATTTT. Combining the CDR3 with reference TRBV30 and TRBJ2-3 gives the whole variable domain SQTIHQWPATLVQPVGSPLSLECTVEGTSNPNLYWYRQAAGRGLQLLFYSVGIGQISSEVPQNLSASRPQDRQFILSSKKLLLSDSGFYLCAWSVLAHSTDTQYFGPGTRLTVL.

The chain combines TRBV30 with TRBJ1-3, with a tentative D call TRBD1 (6 bases). With 5 bases removed from V and 0 bases from J, the gap between germline ends came to 20 bases. Germline values: CDR1 GTSNPN, CDR2 SVGIG (reference sequence). CDR3 length: 17 residues. CDR3 sequence (DNA): TGTGCCTGGCAATGGGGGCGTGGGCCCCCCTCTGGAAACACCATATATTTT. Its protein is CAWQWGRGPPSGNTIYF.

The rearrangement links TRBV9 to TRBJ2-1; 9 positions match TRBD2. Looked up from germline, CDR1 is SGDLS and CDR2 is YYNGEE. The V and J ends lost 1 base and 6 bases, in that order; junction bases with no gene match: 17. The CDR3 runs 19 residues. CDR3 protein: CASSVSPLGSAGGPNEQFF. DNA of the CDR3: TGTGCCAGCAGCGTAAGCCCCCTGGGATCTGCGGGAGGGCCCAATGAGCAGTTCTTC.

The V and J genes are TRBV29-1 and TRBJ2-1, with 10 bases that match TRBD1. The V gene's germline CDR1 is SQVTM and CDR2 ANQGSEA. This CDR3 is 15 amino acids long. The trim removed 6 bases at V and 6 bases at J, leaving 11 bases unmatched. CDR3 amino acids: CSVQKTGGFGNEQFF. CDR3 coding DNA: TGCAGCGTGCAAAAGACAGGGGGCTTCGGCAATGAGCAGTTCTTC.

This clone is a singleton in its sample. This chain uses TRBV4-2 with TRBJ1-1, with a possible D match to TRBD1 (5 bases). V was trimmed by 1 base and J by 0 bases, leaving 15 bases between them. CDR3 size: 17 residues. Germline CDR1 LGHNA, CDR2 YNFKEQ. CDR3 sequence: CASSQVGDGGVNTEAFF. The CDR3, as DNA: TGTGCCAGCAGCCAAGTGGGGGACGGGGGAGTGAACACTGAAGCTTTCTTT.

This chain uses TRBV7-9 with TRBJ1-1, with a possible D match to TRBD1 (6 bases). CDR3 length equals 13 residues. V shed 3 bases and J shed 7 bases, with 12 bases lying between them. CDR1 SEHNR and CDR2 FQNEAQ come from the germline V gene (reference sequence). The CDR3 loop reads CASSFRRGVEAFF. The CDR3 nucleotides are TGTGCCAGCAGCTTTCGCAGGGGTGTTGAAGCTTTCTTT. Using reference TRBV7-9 and TRBJ1-1 for the parts outside the CDR3, the full variable domain is DTGVSQNPRHKITKRGQNVTFRCDPISEHNRLYWYRQTLGQGPEFLTYFQNEAQLEKSRLLSDRFSAERPKGSFSTLEIQRTEQGDSAMYLCASSFRRGVEAFFGQGTRLTVV.

The rearrangement links TRBV4-2 to TRBJ2-7, with 11 positions matching TRBD1. Germline V gives CDR1 LGHNA, CDR2 YNFKEQ. The CDR3 runs to 15 residues. With V trimmed by 1 base and J by 4 bases, 3 bases remained unmatched. The CDR3 spells CASSQGTGGVYEQYF. As DNA, the CDR3 is TGTGCCAGCAGCCAAGGGACAGGGGGCGTTTACGAGCAGTACTTC.

V gene TRBV28 combines with J gene TRBJ2-1; 8 nucleotides agree with TRBD2. Germline CDR1 is MDHEN and CDR2 is SYDVKM. The CDR3 has 19 amino acids. With V trimmed by 6 bases and J by 1 base, 17 bases remained unmatched. The CDR3 bases are TGTGCCAGCAGAAAAACCAGAATCCGACTAGCGAGTTCCTACAATGAGCAGTTCTTC. Translating gives CASRKTRIRLASSYNEQFF. The full variable domain, in which reference TRBV28 and TRBJ2-1 provide the parts outside the CDR3, is DVKVTQSSRYLVKRTGEKVFLECVQDMDHENMFWYRQDPGLGLRLIYFSYDVKMKEKGDIPEGYSVSREKKERFSLILESASTNQTSMYLCASRKTRIRLASSYNEQFFGPGTRLTVL.

This chain links TRBV28 with TRBJ1-2; TRBD1 is a possible D gene (5 bases). V was clipped by 2 bases and J by 2 bases, with 12 bases between them. This CDR3 has 15 residues. The V gene's germline CDR1 is MDHEN and CDR2 SYDVKM. The CDR3 bases are TGTGCCAGCAGTTTAGGGGCTGTGGCCAACTATGGCTACACCTTC. Its protein product is CASSLGAVANYGYTF.

This sequence joins TRBV6-2 or TRBV6-3 and TRBJ1-2, with D maybe TRBD1 (6 bases). Germline assignment: CDR1 MNHEY and CDR2 SVGEGT. Between the trimmed V and J ends, which lost 4 bases and 3 bases, there was a span of 15 bases. The CDR3 has 15 amino acids. The CDR3 nucleotides read TGTGCCAGCAGTTTTTCAGGGACACCTTACTATGGCTACACCTTC. As protein: CASSFSGTPYYGYTF.

The rearrangement uses TRBV5-4 and TRBJ1-2; D is unclear. V was cut by 4 bases and J by 1 base, with 11 bases left in between. The CDR3 loop spans 14 amino acids. Germline V gene lookup returns CDR1 SGHNT and CDR2 YYREEE (reference sequence). CDR3 region: CASSPSTDNYGYTF. DNA of the CDR3: TGTGCCAGCAGCCCTTCAACAGATAACTATGGCTACACCTTC. The whole variable domain, remainder taken from reference TRBV5-4 and TRBJ1-2, is ETGVTQSPTHLIKTRGQQVTLRCSSQSGHNTVSWYQQALGQGPQFIFQYYREEENGRGNFPPRFSGLQFPNYSSELNVNALELDDSALYLCASSPSTDNYGYTFGSGTRLTVV.

This clone has only a few counts. The V call is TRBV3-1 (or the pseudogene TRBV3-2), the J call TRBJ2-1, with a possible D match to TRBD2 (5 bases). Germline V gene lookup returns CDR1 LGHDT and CDR2 YNNKEL (reference sequence). Trimming stripped 0 bases from V and 5 bases from J, with 17 bases between. There are 17 residues in the CDR3. This chain's CDR3 is CASSQDLGGLGDNEQFF. The CDR3 bases are TGTGCCAGCAGCCAAGACTTAGGCGGGCTGGGAGACAATGAGCAGTTCTTC.

This clone was seen more than once but under ten times. The chain is built from TRBV6-5 and TRBJ1-3, with no clear D. V was pared by 5 bases and J by 4 bases, with 12 bases between. Germline V gene sequence: CDR1 MNHEY, CDR2 SVGAGI. The CDR3 has 14 amino acids. Here the CDR3 reads CASSTSIEGNTIYF. The CDR3 DNA reads TGTGCCAGCAGTACGAGCATTGAGGGAAACACCATATATTTT.

The V call is TRBV27, the J call TRBJ2-7, with a weak D call TRBD1 (6 bases). Trimming left V 2 bases short and J 0 bases short, with 17 bases between. This CDR3 has 17 amino acids. The V gene's germline CDR1 is MNHEY and CDR2 SMNVEV (reference sequence). The CDR3 DNA is TGTGCCAGCAGTTTAAACCCATCAGGGGCCGGCTCCTACGAGCAGTACTTC. Protein sequence: CASSLNPSGAGSYEQYF.

Written as DNA, the CDR3 is TGCGCCAGCAGCGGACAGGGGCTCTATGGCTACACCTTC. It encodes CASSGQGLYGYTF. This sequence joins TRBV5-1 and TRBJ1-2; 9 bases align to TRBD1. Germline CDR1 SGHRS, CDR2 YFSETQ. J lost 4 bases, V lost 4 bases, and 2 bases had no gene match. This CDR3 has 13 residues.

The V gene is TRBV10-2, the J gene TRBJ1-4; 9 nucleotides agree with TRBD1. Losses at the gene ends were 10 bases for V and 6 bases for J; bases not matched to a gene: 15. Germline V lookup: CDR1 WSHSY, CDR2 SAAADI. This CDR3 comprises 16 residues. CDR3 DNA sequence: TGCGCCACAAGTAGGCGGCCGGGACAGGGAGATGAAAAACTGTTTTTT. This encodes CATSRRPGQGDEKLFF.

V and J are TRBV5-6 and TRBJ1-4; TRBD1 aligns across 7 bases. V was pared by 0 bases and J by 4 bases, with 3 bases of the junction left unmatched. CDR3 length equals 15 residues. Per germline, CDR1 SGHDT and CDR2 YYEEEE. The CDR3 nucleotides are TGTGCCAGCAGCTTGGGGGACAGCTATAATGAAAAACTGTTTTTT. Translated: CASSLGDSYNEKLFF. The full variable domain, in which reference TRBV5-6 and TRBJ1-4 provide the parts outside the CDR3, is DAGVTQSPTHLIKTRGQQVTLRCSPKSGHDTVSWYQQALGQGPQFIFQYYEEEERQRGNFPDRFSGHQFPNYSSELNVNALLLGDSALYLCASSLGDSYNEKLFFGSGTQLSVL.

The chain recombines TRBV28 with TRBJ1-2; D is unclear. In germline, CDR1 is MDHEN, CDR2 SYDVKM. This CDR3 is 14 amino acids long. Trimming pared 6 bases from V and 1 base from J, leaving 12 bases between. The DNA for the CDR3 is TGTGCCAGCAGCCAATCACAGAATAACTATGGCTACACCTTC. Encoded protein: CASSQSQNNYGYTF.

The chain employs TRBV4-1 and TRBJ2-7; D remains unclear. This CDR3 region has 15 residues. The V end was cut by 0 bases, the J end by 2 bases, with 11 bases between. In germline, CDR1 is MGHRA, CDR2 YSYEKL. The CDR3, as DNA: TGCGCCAGCAGCCAAGATTTGAGGCGGCCCTACGAGCAGTACTTC. Protein: CASSQDLRRPYEQYF.

This chain uses TRBV6-5 with TRBJ2-3, with 8 bases fitting TRBD2. The CDR3 spans 16 residues. CDR1 MNHEY and CDR2 SVGAGI come from the germline V gene. J was trimmed by 5 bases and V by 0 bases; bases with no gene match: 7. The chain's CDR3 is CASSYSPGGAIDTQYF. The CDR3 coding sequence is TGTGCCAGCAGTTACTCCCCGGGAGGGGCCATAGATACGCAGTATTTT.

A single count supports this clone. V is TRBV24-1 and J is TRBJ1-2; D is ambiguous. The CDR3 sequence is 10 residues long. Germline CDR1 and CDR2: KGHDR and SFDVKD. The V gene lost 10 bases and the J gene lost 7 bases, with 9 bases spanning the gap. CDR3 sequence: CATPEGGYTF. DNA of the CDR3: TGTGCCACTCCCGAGGGTGGCTACACCTTC.

The gene calls are TRBV29-1 and TRBJ1-1, with D perhaps TRBD1 (5 bases). V lost 5 bases and J 1 base, leaving 11 bases between the germline ends. The CDR3 spans 13 residues. Germline V CDR1 and CDR2: SQVTM, ANQGSEA. The CDR3 sequence: CSVYWQGNTEAFF. The DNA for the CDR3 is TGCAGCGTTTATTGGCAGGGGAACACTGAAGCTTTCTTT.

V gene TRBV27 combines with J gene TRBJ1-2, with a possible D match to TRBD1 (5 bases). This CDR3 is built from 13 residues. V dropped 5 bases and J dropped 8 bases, with 15 bases sitting between them. CDR1 is MNHEY and CDR2 is SMNVEV in the germline V gene (reference sequence). The CDR3 region is CASSPGRIRGYTF. The CDR3 DNA sequence: TGTGCCAGCAGTCCAGGGCGGATTAGAGGCTACACCTTC.

The chain couples TRBV18 to TRBJ2-7; D is undetermined. This CDR3 is 13 amino acids long. Germline values: CDR1 KGHSH, CDR2 LQKENI. Trimming cost V 3 bases and J 6 bases, with 12 bases left between them. The CDR3 DNA is TGTGCCAGCTCACCGGATAGAGGCCTCGAGCAGTACTTC. Translating gives CASSPDRGLEQYF. Full variable domain (outside the CDR3, taken from reference TRBV18 and TRBJ2-7): NAGVMQNPRHLVRRRGQEARLRCSPMKGHSHVYWYRQLPEEGLKFMVYLQKENIIDESGMPKERFSAEFPKEGPSILRIQQVVRGDSAAYFCASSPDRGLEQYFGPGTRLTVT.

V is TRBV29-1 and J is TRBJ1-1; 10 nucleotides match TRBD1. Germline V lookup: CDR1 SQVTM, CDR2 ANQGSEA. The CDR3 sequence is 14 residues long. Germline trimming cut 5 bases from V and 5 bases from J; bases unmatched to any gene: 8. This chain's CDR3 is CSVSPGTGDTEAFF. Here the CDR3 DNA reads TGCAGCGTTAGTCCCGGGACAGGGGATACTGAAGCTTTCTTT.

This chain links TRBV7-6 with TRBJ2-1, with 14 bases fitting TRBD2. The CDR3 is 16 amino acids. CDR1 and CDR2 (germline): SGHVS, FNYEAQ. With V trimmed by 2 bases and J by 8 bases, 5 bases remained unmatched. The CDR3 spells CASSLRLAGGSHEQFF. Written as DNA, the CDR3 is TGTGCCAGCAGCTTAAGACTAGCGGGAGGGAGTCATGAGCAGTTCTTC.

The gene calls are TRBV27 and TRBJ2-3; TRBD2 matches at 13 bases. CDR3 length: 17 amino acids. CDR1 and CDR2 from the germline V gene are MNHEY and SMNVEV (reference sequence). V trimming: 5 bases; J trimming: 4 bases; junction bases outside the gene matches: 9. The CDR3 region has the DNA TGTGCCAGCAGTCGCAGATTACTAGCGGGAGGGCCAGATACGCAGTATTTT. Residues: CASSRRLLAGGPDTQYF.

The V and J genes are TRBV3-1 (or the pseudogene TRBV3-2) and TRBJ2-1; maybe TRBD2 (6 bases). The CDR3 consists of 13 residues. The V and J ends lost 2 bases and 5 bases respectively, with 7 bases between them. Germline-derived CDR1 and CDR2 are LGHDT and YNNKEL (reference sequence). The CDR3 protein is CASSQRGNNEQFF. CDR3 in DNA: TGTGCCAGCAGCCAACGGGGGAACAATGAGCAGTTCTTC.

The chain has TRBV6-5 and TRBJ2-7; D may be TRBD2 (6 bases). Trimming removed 0 bases at V and 2 bases at J, with 11 bases between. The CDR3 consists of 15 residues. Germline V lookup: CDR1 MNHEY, CDR2 SVGAGI. The CDR3 sequence is CASSYSRGNTYEQYF. In DNA form, the CDR3 reads TGTGCCAGCAGTTACTCGCGCGGGAACACCTACGAGCAGTACTTC.

The V gene is TRBV18, the J gene TRBJ1-3; no firm D call. The CDR3 has 14 amino acids. Looked up from germline, CDR1 is KGHSH and CDR2 is LQKENI. V lost 0 bases and J 2 bases, leaving 5 bases between the germline ends. CDR3 DNA: TGTGCCAGCTCACCACCGACAACTGGAAACACCATATATTTT. It translates to CASSPPTTGNTIYF.